This T cell receptor beta chain derives from a study of CD8 T cells in ankylosing spondylitis. Study observations and caveats: There was a TCR beta motif, made of roughly eight highly homologous variants, that appeared characteristic of ankylosing spondylitis blood.

Concerning this clonotype: Its cognate antigen is unknown.

By quantitative 5'-RACE with molecular barcodes, the TCR beta libraries were made. TCRdb ran MiXCR on the 5' RACE reads and lists one entry per CDR3 protein. Seen here are a few hundred thousand distinct CDR3 sequences, 20% to 25% observed once, and the top ten hold about 16%. V dropped 5 bases and J dropped 1; count of bases not matched to a gene: 4. The CDR3 totals 15 residues. The germline gives CDR1 SGHTA, CDR2 FQGNSA. This chain connects TRBV7-2 to TRBJ2-2; 7 bases fit TRBD2. Specimen: blood, either unsorted or a sorted T cell fraction (not recorded which). The receptor's source is a male donor with ankylosing spondylitis. CDR3 residues: CASSPWGGNTGELFF. CDR3 DNA: TGTGCCAGCAGCCCCTGGGGGGGGAACACCGGGGAGCTGTTTTTT.